This section outlines one T cell receptor (beta chain) sequence together with its context. V trimming: 4 bases; J trimming: 1 base; junction bases outside the gene matches: 7. This CDR3 region has 16 residues. Germline-derived CDR1 and CDR2 are MNHNS and SASEGT. The data originate from a study of blood T cell repertoires in COVID-19. Across the study: Acute and convalescent COVID-19 specimens originated in the United States, Italy and Spain. The analysed material was cDNA or gDNA that came from T cells, B-cell-depleted T cells, or PBMCs.

Per the original data handling: Scientists estimated how many nucleated cells there were by amplifying reference gene primers. Sequenced by immunoSEQ multiplex PCR; TCRdb stores in-frame clones only, minus some. V and J calls and clone size follow that table, whereas D and trimming were derived from the DNA. The sample gives tens of thousands of clones, 75% of which show up once; about 4% is in the top ten. Sequenced sample: peripheral blood. This TCR was recovered from a woman in her forties or fifties with acute or convalescent COVID-19. The V call is TRBV6-1, the J call TRBJ2-1, with 7 positions matching TRBD2. The CDR3 bases are TGTGCCAGCAGTGCCTTGGGGGGGACTTCCTACAATGAGCAGTTCTTC. It codes for CASSALGGTSYNEQFF.